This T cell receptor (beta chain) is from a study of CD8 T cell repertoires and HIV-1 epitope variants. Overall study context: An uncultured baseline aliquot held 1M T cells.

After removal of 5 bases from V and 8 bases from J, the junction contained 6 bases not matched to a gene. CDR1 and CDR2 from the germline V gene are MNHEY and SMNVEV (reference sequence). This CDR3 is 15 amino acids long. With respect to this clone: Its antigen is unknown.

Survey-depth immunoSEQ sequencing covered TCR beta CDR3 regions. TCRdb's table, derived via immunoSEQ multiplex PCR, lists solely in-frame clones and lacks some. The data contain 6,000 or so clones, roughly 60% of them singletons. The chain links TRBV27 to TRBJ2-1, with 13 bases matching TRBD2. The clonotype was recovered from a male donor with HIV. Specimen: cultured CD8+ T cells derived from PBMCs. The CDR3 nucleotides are TGTGCCAGCAGTGTACTAGCGGGAGGGTACCATGAGCAGTTCTTC. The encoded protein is CASSVLAGGYHEQFF.